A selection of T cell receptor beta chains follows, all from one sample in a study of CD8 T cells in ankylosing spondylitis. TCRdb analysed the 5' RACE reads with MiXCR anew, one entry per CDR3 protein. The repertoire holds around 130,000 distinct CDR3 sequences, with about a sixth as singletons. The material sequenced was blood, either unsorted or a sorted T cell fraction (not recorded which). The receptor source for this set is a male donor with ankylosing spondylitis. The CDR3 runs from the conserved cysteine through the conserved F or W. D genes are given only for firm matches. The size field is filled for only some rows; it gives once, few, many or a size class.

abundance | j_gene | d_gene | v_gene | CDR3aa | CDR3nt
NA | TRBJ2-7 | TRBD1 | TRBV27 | CASTPRAGQGYEQYF | TGTGCCAGCACCCCGAGGGCGGGACAGGGGTACGAGCAGTACTTC
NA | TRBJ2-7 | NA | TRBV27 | CASSLVAVSGEQYF | TGTGCCAGCAGTTTGGTGGCGGTATCGGGCGAGCAGTACTTC
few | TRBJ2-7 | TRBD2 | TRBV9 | CASSVFSGNLVDEQYF | TGTGCCAGCAGCGTATTTAGCGGGAACCTCGTCGACGAGCAGTACTTC
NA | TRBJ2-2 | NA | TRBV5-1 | CASSLAAGQYTGELFF | TGCGCCAGCAGCTTGGCGGCAGGGCAGTACACCGGGGAGCTGTTTTTT
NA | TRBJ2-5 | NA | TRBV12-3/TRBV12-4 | CASSGGNQETQYF | TGTGCCAGCAGTGGCGGGAACCAAGAGACCCAGTACTTC
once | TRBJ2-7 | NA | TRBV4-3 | CASSQDNGYEQYF | TGCGCCAGCAGCCAAGATAACGGTTACGAGCAGTACTTC
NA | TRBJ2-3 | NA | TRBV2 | CASRAPTAVF | TGTGCCAGCAGGGCCCCCACAGCGGTATTT
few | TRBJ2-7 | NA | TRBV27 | CASRRDTLTYEQYF | TGTGCCAGCAGGCGGGACACCTTAACCTACGAGCAGTACTTC
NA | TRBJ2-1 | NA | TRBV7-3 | CASSLRAYNEQFF | TGTGCCAGCAGCTTAAGGGCCTACAATGAGCAGTTCTTC
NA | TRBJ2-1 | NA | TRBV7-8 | CASSLETVRVYNEQFF | TGTGCCAGCAGCTTAGAGACGGTGAGGGTCTACAATGAGCAGTTCTTC
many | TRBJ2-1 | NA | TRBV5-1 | CASSGGTSSYNEQFF | TGCGCCAGCAGCGGAGGTACTAGCTCCTACAATGAGCAGTTCTTC
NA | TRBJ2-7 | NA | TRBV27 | CASSLGIAYEQYF | TGTGCCAGCAGTTTGGGGATTGCGTACGAGCAGTACTTC
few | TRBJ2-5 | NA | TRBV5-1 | CASSVFREETQYF | TGCGCCAGCAGCGTCTTCAGGGAAGAGACCCAGTACTTC
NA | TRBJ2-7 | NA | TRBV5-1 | CASSWDNYEQYF | TGCGCCAGCAGCTGGGACAACTACGAGCAGTACTTC
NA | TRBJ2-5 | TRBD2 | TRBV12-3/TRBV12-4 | CASRGTSGSQETQYF | TGTGCCAGCAGGGGGACTAGCGGGAGCCAAGAGACCCAGTACTTC
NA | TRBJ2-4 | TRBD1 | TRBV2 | CASSEAGTGVGTVQYF | TGTGCCAGCAGTGAGGCCGGAACAGGGGTGGGAACCGTTCAGTACTTC
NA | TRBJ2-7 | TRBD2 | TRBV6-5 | CASSYGPSTSGMHYEQYF | TGTGCCAGCAGTTACGGACCCTCGACTAGCGGGATGCACTACGAGCAGTACTTC
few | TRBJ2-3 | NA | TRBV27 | CASSTSIAGTDTQYF | TGTGCCAGCAGTACCAGTATAGCGGGCACAGATACGCAGTATTTT
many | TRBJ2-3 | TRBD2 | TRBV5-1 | CASSLGLAGTDTQYF | TGCGCCAGCAGCCTAGGACTAGCGGGGACAGATACGCAGTATTTT
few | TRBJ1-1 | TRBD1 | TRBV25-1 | CASSERTGGNGTEAFF | TGTGCCAGCAGTGAAAGGACAGGGGGAAATGGCACTGAAGCTTTCTTT
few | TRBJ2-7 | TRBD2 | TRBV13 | CASSYGLAGEQYF | TGTGCCAGCAGCTACGGACTAGCGGGAGAGCAGTACTTC
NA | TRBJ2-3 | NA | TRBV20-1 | CSARSRPSTDTQYF | TGCAGTGCTAGGTCGCGTCCTTCCACAGATACGCAGTATTTT
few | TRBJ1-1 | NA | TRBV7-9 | CASSLELRGAEAFF | TGTGCCAGCAGCTTAGAATTAAGGGGAGCTGAAGCTTTCTTT
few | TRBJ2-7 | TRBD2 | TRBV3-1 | CASSQKLAGGPYEQYF | TGTGCCAGCAGCCAGAAACTAGCGGGAGGTCCCTACGAGCAGTACTTC
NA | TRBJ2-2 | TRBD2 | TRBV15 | CATSRDFGEEREGPTGELFF | TGTGCCACCAGCAGAGATTTCGGAGAAGAGCGGGAGGGCCCCACCGGGGAGCTGTTTTTT
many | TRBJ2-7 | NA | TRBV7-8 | CATILGGEQYF | TGTGCCACAATACTAGGGGGTGAGCAGTACTTC
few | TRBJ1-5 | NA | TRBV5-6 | CASSLSTPSNQPQHF | TGTGCCAGCAGCTTGAGCACTCCTAGCAATCAGCCCCAGCATTTT
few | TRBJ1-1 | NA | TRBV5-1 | CASSLVRVGNTEAFF | TGCGCCAGCAGCTTGGTGAGGGTAGGGAACACTGAAGCTTTCTTT
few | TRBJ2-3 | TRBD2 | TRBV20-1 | CSAVSGRASTDTQYF | TGCAGTGCTGTTAGCGGGAGGGCTAGCACAGATACGCAGTATTTT
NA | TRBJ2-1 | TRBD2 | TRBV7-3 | CASSPGLALNEQFF | TGTGCCAGCAGTCCGGGACTAGCGTTGAATGAGCAGTTCTTC
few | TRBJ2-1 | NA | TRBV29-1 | CSVRGTSYNEQFF | TGCAGCGTTAGGGGGACTTCTTACAATGAGCAGTTCTTC
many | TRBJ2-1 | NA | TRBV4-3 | CASSQDKLIYNEQFF | TGCGCCAGCAGCCAAGATAAATTAATCTACAATGAGCAGTTCTTC
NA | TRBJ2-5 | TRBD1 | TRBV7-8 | CASSLPGTGSADQRETQYF | TGTGCCAGCAGCTTACCCGGGACAGGGAGTGCCGACCAAAGGGAGACCCAGTACTTC
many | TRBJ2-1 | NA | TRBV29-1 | CMAGEAAEYNEQFF | TGCATGGCAGGCGAAGCTGCCGAGTACAATGAGCAGTTCTTC
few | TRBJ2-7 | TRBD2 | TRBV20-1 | CSARDLEWAGASYEQYF | TGCAGTGCTAGAGATCTCGAGTGGGCGGGAGCCTCCTACGAGCAGTACTTC
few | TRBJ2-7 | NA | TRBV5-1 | CASSTGEAAYEQYF | TGCGCCAGCAGCACGGGGGAGGCTGCCTACGAGCAGTACTTC
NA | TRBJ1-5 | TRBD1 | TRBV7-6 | CASSRRQGDNQPQHF | TGTGCCAGCAGCCGAAGACAGGGGGACAATCAGCCCCAGCATTTT
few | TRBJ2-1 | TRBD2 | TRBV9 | CASSSRTSEAYNEQFF | TGTGCCAGCAGCTCCAGGACTAGCGAAGCCTACAATGAGCAGTTCTTC
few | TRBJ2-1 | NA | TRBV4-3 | CASSQGTPANEQFF | TGCGCCAGCAGCCAAGGGACTCCCGCCAATGAGCAGTTCTTC
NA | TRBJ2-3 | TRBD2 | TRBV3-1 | CASSQDFGTNITDTQYF | TGTGCCAGCAGCCAAGATTTTGGGACTAACATCACAGATACGCAGTATTTT
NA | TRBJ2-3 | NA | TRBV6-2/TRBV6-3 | CASSYFGGEADTQYF | TGTGCCAGCAGTTACTTTGGGGGAGAGGCAGATACGCAGTATTTT
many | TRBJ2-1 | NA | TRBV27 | CASSSGYNEQFF | TGTGCCAGTAGTTCGGGCTACAATGAGCAGTTCTTC
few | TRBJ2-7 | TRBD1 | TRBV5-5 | CASSLLQGAVEQYF | TGTGCCAGCAGCTTGCTACAGGGGGCAGTCGAGCAGTACTTC
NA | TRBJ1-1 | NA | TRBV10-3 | CAISDMSSVAEAFF | TGTGCCATCAGTGACATGAGTTCGGTTGCTGAAGCTTTCTTT
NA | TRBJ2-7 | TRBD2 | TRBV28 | CASSPSGGAYEQYF | TGTGCCAGCAGCCCCAGCGGGGGGGCCTACGAGCAGTACTTC
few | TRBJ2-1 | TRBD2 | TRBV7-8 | CASSLSRTSGRGYSYNEQFF | TGTGCCAGCAGCTTATCCAGGACTAGCGGGAGGGGTTACTCCTACAATGAGCAGTTCTTC
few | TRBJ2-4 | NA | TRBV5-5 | CASSLRDKAKNIQYF | TGTGCCAGCAGCCTCCGGGACAAAGCCAAAAACATTCAGTACTTC
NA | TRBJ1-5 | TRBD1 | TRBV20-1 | CSAYPGQGAGNQPQHF | TGCAGTGCTTATCCGGGACAGGGGGCGGGCAATCAGCCCCAGCATTTT
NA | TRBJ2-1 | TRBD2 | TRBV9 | CASSVAGWASGGEQFF | TGTGCCAGCAGCGTAGCGGGCTGGGCTAGCGGGGGTGAGCAGTTCTTC
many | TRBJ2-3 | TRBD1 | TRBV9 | CASGTGSDTQYF | TGTGCCAGCGGGACAGGGTCAGATACGCAGTATTTT
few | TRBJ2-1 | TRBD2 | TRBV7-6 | CASSLGWTSGSSYNEQFF | TGTGCCAGCAGCTTAGGCTGGACTAGCGGGAGTTCCTACAATGAGCAGTTCTTC
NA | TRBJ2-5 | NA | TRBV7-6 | CASSLTLQETQYF | TGTGCCAGCAGCCTCACACTGCAAGAGACCCAGTACTTC
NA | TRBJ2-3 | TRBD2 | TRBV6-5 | CASSYGRGRADTQYF | TGTGCCAGCAGTTACGGGCGCGGGAGGGCCGATACGCAGTATTTT
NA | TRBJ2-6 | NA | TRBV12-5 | CASGLVPRGYGANVLTF | TGTGCTAGTGGTTTGGTCCCTAGGGGTTATGGGGCCAACGTCCTGACTTTC